This T cell receptor (beta chain) comes out of a study of human T cells and chemical hapten exposure. Using its own MiXCR run on the RACE reads, TCRdb lists one record per CDR3 protein. The sample shows about 180,000 distinct CDR3 sequences, approximately 29% of them seen only once. Broader study findings: Sensitizing with DPC caused no change in TCRs above 1 in 1000 frequency.

Time point reported: pre-sensitization, week 0. The treatment denotes: therapeutic diphenylcyclopropenone sensitization with weekly scalp DPC. Patches went on only after blood had been drawn each time. This clonotype was counted only a few times. Its antigen is still unknown. The input for sequencing was whole blood, taken in connection with sensitization to the hapten diphenylcyclopropenone (DPC). This TCR came from a woman under 40 with alopecia areata. Some clones in this sample may be carry-over from other donors' samples.

CDR3 region: CASSLRPGSSYEQYF. The CDR3 coding sequence is TGTGCCAGCAGCTTAAGACCCGGGTCTTCCTACGAGCAGTACTTC. V gene TRBV7-2 combines with J gene TRBJ2-7, with unresolved D. Germline CDR1 is SGHTA and CDR2 is FQGNSA. The CDR3 contains 15 residues. Between the trimmed V and J ends, which lost 2 bases and 1 base, there was a span of 12 bases.